The rows below give T cell receptor beta chains drawn from one sample of a study of identifying expanded T cells in peripheral blood. Profiling relied on immunoSEQ multiplex PCR, and the TCRdb table lists in-frame clones only, not all of them. This repertoire shows about 100,000 clones, roughly 91% found once; its top ten account for roughly 15%. The sequencing input was blood. These receptors came from a person between 18 and 75 years old in good health. CDR3s include the opening cysteine and the closing phenylalanine or tryptophan. Fields, in order: CDR3 DNA, CDR3 protein, D gene, V gene, clone size, J gene. D genes are given only for firm matches. Some rows have no size entry. The others give once, few or many, or a class for an expanded clone.

cdr3_nt: TGTGCCAGCAGTTTGACAGGGGGCGGAGGCTACACCTTC; cdr3_aa: CASSLTGGGGYTF; d_call: TRBD1; v_call: TRBV28; clone_size: few; j_call: TRBJ1-2
cdr3_nt: TGCGCCAGCAGCTTGGAGCGGGGGGGCGTGGGAGATACGCAGTATTTT; cdr3_aa: CASSLERGGVGDTQYF; d_call: TRBD2; v_call: TRBV5-1; clone_size: -; j_call: TRBJ2-3
cdr3_nt: TGCAGCGGGTTGATAGGACAGGGGGTAACAGATACGCAGTATTTT; cdr3_aa: CSGLIGQGVTDTQYF; d_call: TRBD1; v_call: TRBV29-1; clone_size: -; j_call: TRBJ2-3
cdr3_nt: TGTGCCAGCAGACCGATGATGAACACTGAAGCTTTCTTT; cdr3_aa: CASRPMMNTEAFF; d_call: -; v_call: TRBV6-5; clone_size: -; j_call: TRBJ1-1
cdr3_nt: TGTGCCAGCAGCTTAGGACTAGCCTTCCGAGGGGAGCTGTTTTTT; cdr3_aa: CASSLGLAFRGELFF; d_call: TRBD2; v_call: TRBV11-2; clone_size: -; j_call: TRBJ2-2
cdr3_nt: TGTGCCAGTAGTATTCAGGGCCTAGCCTGGCAGGGAGATACGCAGTATTTT; cdr3_aa: CASSIQGLAWQGDTQYF; d_call: -; v_call: TRBV19; clone_size: -; j_call: TRBJ2-3
cdr3_nt: TGCGCCAGCAGCTTGGCGCAGGGGTGGACCGGGGAGCTGTTTTTT; cdr3_aa: CASSLAQGWTGELFF; d_call: -; v_call: TRBV5-1; clone_size: -; j_call: TRBJ2-2
cdr3_nt: TGTGCCAGCAGCTCGAACAGGGGACTACTCTACGAGCAGTACTTC; cdr3_aa: CASSSNRGLLYEQYF; d_call: -; v_call: TRBV7-9; clone_size: -; j_call: TRBJ2-7
cdr3_nt: TGCAGCGCTACGTTTGGGGGGGGGCTCTCCCCATATGGCTACACCTTC; cdr3_aa: CSATFGGGLSPYGYTF; d_call: -; v_call: TRBV29-1; clone_size: -; j_call: TRBJ1-2
cdr3_nt: TGTGCCAGCAGCGTAGCCGGGACAGGGGAAGAGACCCAGTACTTC; cdr3_aa: CASSVAGTGEETQYF; d_call: TRBD1; v_call: TRBV9; clone_size: -; j_call: TRBJ2-5
cdr3_nt: TGTGCCAGCAGCTTGTCGGGACAGTTCTATAATTCACCCCTCCACTTT; cdr3_aa: CASSLSGQFYNSPLHF; d_call: TRBD1; v_call: TRBV7-9; clone_size: -; j_call: TRBJ1-6
cdr3_nt: TGCGCCAGCAGTGAAGGGCAGCTGGGAAGTAATGAAAAACTGTTTTTT; cdr3_aa: CASSEGQLGSNEKLFF; d_call: -; v_call: TRBV10-1; clone_size: -; j_call: TRBJ1-4
cdr3_nt: TGTGCCACCCGATCGTCCGCGACAGGGGAGAGGACCCGATTAGGGACCCAGTACTTC; cdr3_aa: CATRSSATGERTRLGTQYF; d_call: TRBD1; v_call: TRBV10-3; clone_size: -; j_call: TRBJ2-5
cdr3_nt: TGTGCCAGCAGCTCGCAGCGAGGTTCACCCCTCCACTTT; cdr3_aa: CASSSQRGSPLHF; d_call: -; v_call: TRBV7-2; clone_size: -; j_call: TRBJ1-6
cdr3_nt: TGTGCCAGCAGCCTCCCGGGGGGTGCTAACTATGGCTACACCTTC; cdr3_aa: CASSLPGGANYGYTF; d_call: -; v_call: TRBV28; clone_size: -; j_call: TRBJ1-2
cdr3_nt: TGTGCCTGGAGTTTTATTTGGACGGAAAACGCTAACTATGGCTACACCTTC; cdr3_aa: CAWSFIWTENANYGYTF; d_call: -; v_call: TRBV30; clone_size: -; j_call: TRBJ1-2
cdr3_nt: TGTGCCAGCAGGCTGGGGGGGACAATCCAAGAGACCCAGTACTTC; cdr3_aa: CASRLGGTIQETQYF; d_call: -; v_call: TRBV27; clone_size: -; j_call: TRBJ2-5
cdr3_nt: TGTGCCAGCAGTCATCTAAGGGGTCAGCCCCAGCATTTT; cdr3_aa: CASSHLRGQPQHF; d_call: -; v_call: TRBV27; clone_size: -; j_call: TRBJ1-5
cdr3_nt: TGCGCCAGCAGCCAAGATCTGGAAGGGTGGTACGAGCAGTACTTC; cdr3_aa: CASSQDLEGWYEQYF; d_call: -; v_call: TRBV5-4; clone_size: -; j_call: TRBJ2-7
cdr3_nt: TGTGCCAGCAGCTTAGGGACAGGAGGCTACACCTTC; cdr3_aa: CASSLGTGGYTF; d_call: -; v_call: TRBV13; clone_size: -; j_call: TRBJ1-2
cdr3_nt: TGTGCCAGCAGTTACTCCCTCGACACGTTGAATCCACCCCTCCACTTT; cdr3_aa: CASSYSLDTLNPPLHF; d_call: -; v_call: TRBV6-5; clone_size: once; j_call: TRBJ1-6
cdr3_nt: TGTGCCAGCAGCCCGGGACTAGCCGCCGGGGAGCTGTTTTTT; cdr3_aa: CASSPGLAAGELFF; d_call: TRBD2; v_call: TRBV11-2; clone_size: once; j_call: TRBJ2-2
cdr3_nt: TGTGCCAGCAGTGGCTCCGGCCGAGGGATTAATACGCAGTATTTT; cdr3_aa: CASSGSGRGINTQYF; d_call: -; v_call: TRBV6-5; clone_size: -; j_call: TRBJ2-3
cdr3_nt: TGCGCCAGCAGCTTTGATGGGGACTATGGCTACACCTTC; cdr3_aa: CASSFDGDYGYTF; d_call: -; v_call: TRBV5-1; clone_size: -; j_call: TRBJ1-2
cdr3_nt: TGCGCCAGCAGCTCAGGAAATGACAGGGGCACAGATACGCAGTATTTT; cdr3_aa: CASSSGNDRGTDTQYF; d_call: TRBD1; v_call: TRBV5-1; clone_size: -; j_call: TRBJ2-3
cdr3_nt: TGTGCCAGCAGTTACTCGGGGGAACAGGGAGGTCAGCCCCAGCATTTT; cdr3_aa: CASSYSGEQGGQPQHF; d_call: -; v_call: TRBV6-7; clone_size: -; j_call: TRBJ1-5
cdr3_nt: TGCGCCAGCAGCCTCACCAGGCACAGCCCTGGGGCTTTCTTT; cdr3_aa: CASSLTRHSPGAFF; d_call: -; v_call: TRBV5-1; clone_size: -; j_call: TRBJ1-1
cdr3_nt: TGTGCCAGCAGCTTAAGAGACAGGGATAATGAAAAACTGTTTTTT; cdr3_aa: CASSLRDRDNEKLFF; d_call: TRBD1; v_call: TRBV7-9; clone_size: -; j_call: TRBJ1-4
cdr3_nt: TGTGCCAGCAGCCATTCCATTGGGTTAGCAACTAATGAAAAACTGTTTTTT; cdr3_aa: CASSHSIGLATNEKLFF; d_call: -; v_call: TRBV5-6; clone_size: -; j_call: TRBJ1-4
cdr3_nt: TGTGCCAGCAGCACCGGAGGACTGGAAGAGACCCAGTACTTC; cdr3_aa: CASSTGGLEETQYF; d_call: -; v_call: TRBV5-4; clone_size: -; j_call: TRBJ2-5
cdr3_nt: TGTGCCAGCAGTTTGATCGGGCTCGGGGCTGAAGCTTTCTTT; cdr3_aa: CASSLIGLGAEAFF; d_call: -; v_call: TRBV6-5; clone_size: once; j_call: TRBJ1-1
cdr3_nt: TGTGCCAGTAGTATCCAGGGGGCGGCTTCAGTATTGGGCAATGAGCAGTTCTTC; cdr3_aa: CASSIQGAASVLGNEQFF; d_call: TRBD1; v_call: TRBV19; clone_size: -; j_call: TRBJ2-1
cdr3_nt: TGTGCCAGTAGTATAGGTAGGGCCCGGCACCGCGAGCAGTACTTC; cdr3_aa: CASSIGRARHREQYF; d_call: -; v_call: TRBV19; clone_size: -; j_call: TRBJ2-7
cdr3_nt: TGTGCCAGCAGACCCGGGACAGGAGCCTTCTACGAGCAGTACTTC; cdr3_aa: CASRPGTGAFYEQYF; d_call: TRBD1; v_call: TRBV6-5; clone_size: -; j_call: TRBJ2-7
cdr3_nt: TGTGCCAGCAGTTTATGGGGGACAGGGAACACTGAAGCTTTCTTT; cdr3_aa: CASSLWGTGNTEAFF; d_call: TRBD1; v_call: TRBV27; clone_size: -; j_call: TRBJ1-1
cdr3_nt: TGCGCCAGCAGCTACGGGACAGGTGGACCCCTCCACTTT; cdr3_aa: CASSYGTGGPLHF; d_call: TRBD1; v_call: TRBV5-1; clone_size: few; j_call: TRBJ1-6
cdr3_nt: TGTGCCAGCACACTAGCGGGGGCCGCAGATACGCAGTATTTT; cdr3_aa: CASTLAGAADTQYF; d_call: TRBD2; v_call: TRBV2; clone_size: -; j_call: TRBJ2-3
cdr3_nt: TGTGCCAGCAGCTTAGCGCAGGCAGGGGGCGTCCCTCTCAGCTCCTACGAGCAGTACTTC; cdr3_aa: CASSLAQAGGVPLSSYEQYF; d_call: TRBD1; v_call: TRBV7-2; clone_size: -; j_call: TRBJ2-7
cdr3_nt: TGTGCCAGCTCACCAGACCGGGACAGGGGGCAGTACTTC; cdr3_aa: CASSPDRDRGQYF; d_call: TRBD1; v_call: TRBV18; clone_size: -; j_call: TRBJ2-7
cdr3_nt: TGTGCCAGCAGCTTAGCGGGTGGGGCAGGGGTTGAAAAACTGTTTTTT; cdr3_aa: CASSLAGGAGVEKLFF; d_call: -; v_call: TRBV11-2; clone_size: -; j_call: TRBJ1-4
cdr3_nt: TGCAGCGTTGCGCGAGGAGATGGAGGAAACACCATATATTTT; cdr3_aa: CSVARGDGGNTIYF; d_call: -; v_call: TRBV29-1; clone_size: -; j_call: TRBJ1-3
cdr3_nt: TGTGCCAGCTCACCCCGGGGGGGCCATCAAGATACGCAGTATTTT; cdr3_aa: CASSPRGGHQDTQYF; d_call: TRBD2; v_call: TRBV18; clone_size: -; j_call: TRBJ2-3
cdr3_nt: TGCGCCAGCAGTCCCTTTAGCGGGGTCTACAATGAGCAGTTCTTC; cdr3_aa: CASSPFSGVYNEQFF; d_call: TRBD2; v_call: TRBV10-2; clone_size: -; j_call: TRBJ2-1